This T cell receptor (beta chain) was sequenced during a study of siplizumab effects on memory and regulatory T cells. CDR1 is MNHEY, CDR2 SMNVEV, per germline (reference sequence). The V end was cut by 10 bases, the J end by 9 bases, with 18 bases between. The CDR3 totals 12 residues. Concerning this clone itself: No antigen is known for it.

Produced via immunoSEQ multiplex PCR; TCRdb's table is partial and in-frame only. The data show roughly 70,000 clones, 90% to 95% seen once. General observations from the study: Naive versus memory phenotype went unassigned for roughly 75-95% of proliferating CD4+ or CD8+ clones. Both greater diversity than memory cells and a major contribution to the alloresponse seemed to characterize naive T cells.

Source material: CD8+ T cells sorted from blood. The J gene is TRBJ1-1, the V gene TRBV27, with D possibly TRBD1 on 5 matching bases. The source of this sequence is a human donor in good health. The CDR3 spells CATISGTSKAFF. The DNA for the CDR3 is TGTGCCACAATCTCCGGGACGAGTAAAGCTTTCTTT.